Shown below are 5 T cell receptor beta chains from a single sample sequenced in a study of cytomegalovirus exposure and HLA in healthy donors. TCRdb's copy holds only in-frame clones and misses some; the assay was immunoSEQ multiplex PCR. The data show 150,000 to 200,000 clones, roughly 90% seen once. Sequencing used PBMCs. The receptors derive from a woman under 30 in good health and CMV-seronegative.

This clone was counted between two and nine times. The genes are TRBV2 and TRBJ2-7; 9 nucleotides align to TRBD1. Trimming removed 7 bases from V and 2 bases from J; junction bases left unmatched: 6. This CDR3 contains 14 residues. Germline CDR1 SNHLY, CDR2 FYNNEI. The CDR3 DNA sequence: TGTGCCAGCACGGCACAGGGGGCCACCTACGAGCAGTACTTC. This gives the protein CASTAQGATYEQYF.

The CDR3 DNA follows: TGTGCCAGCAGTTTATCCTACGCGATTACCACTGAAGCTTTCTTT. As protein: CASSLSYAITTEAFF. V gene TRBV6-1 combines with J gene TRBJ1-1; D gene ambiguous. Germline V CDR1 and CDR2: MNHNS, SASEGT. The germline V and J ends were trimmed by 5 bases and 4 bases, with 17 bases remaining between them. The CDR3 is made up of 15 amino acids.

For the CDR3, the DNA is TGTGCCAGCAGAACTCCGGGACTAGGTGGCTACACCTTC. Protein product: CASRTPGLGGYTF. The V call is TRBV6-5, the J call TRBJ1-2; tentatively, D is TRBD1 (5 bases). Germline V gene lookup returns CDR1 MNHEY and CDR2 SVGAGI. The CDR3 consists of 13 residues. V was cut by 6 bases and J by 7 bases, with 15 bases left in between.

The rearrangement links TRBV5-1 to TRBJ2-1, with D hard to call. CDR3 length: 15 amino acids. Germline V gives CDR1 SGHRS, CDR2 YFSETQ. V was cut by 5 bases and J by 0 bases, with 12 bases left in between. DNA of the CDR3: TGCGCCAGCAGTTACCTCACGAGCTCCTACAATGAGCAGTTCTTC. This translates into CASSYLTSSYNEQFF.

V and J are TRBV7-9 and TRBJ1-2; TRBD1 aligns across 7 bases. Trimming took 4 bases from V and 10 from J; bases not matched to a gene: 9. The CDR3 spans 13 residues. Germline values: CDR1 SEHNR, CDR2 FQNEAQ (reference sequence). The CDR3 DNA is TGTGCCAGCAGCTCTACAGGGGCAGAGTCCTACACCTTC. Its protein product is CASSSTGAESYTF.